This TCR beta chain was captured by sequencing in a study of Graves' ophthalmopathy and Graves' hyperthyroidism. As to this clonotype: What it binds is not known.

The length of the CDR3 is 16 residues. Germline V gene lookup returns CDR1 SGHVS and CDR2 FQNEAQ. The V end was cut by 1 base, the J end by 2 bases, with 14 bases between. Study conclusions and caveats: Discrimination between ophthalmopathy and stable hyperthyroidism by a 13-signature model showed about 89% sensitivity and roughly 81% specificity.

Other autoimmune diseases, uncontrolled infections, pregnancy or lactation ruled patients out of participation. Thyroid ultrasound, orbital computed tomography, TRAb, serum thyroxine and clinical symptoms formed the basis of diagnosis. Someone took the PBMCs out of roughly 10 ml of fresh peripheral blood. For repertoire sequencing, the TCR beta CDR3 regions were amplified from RNA transcripts. Amplification began with first-round RT-PCR using HTBI primers, then second-round multiplex PCR was performed. TCRdb recomputed calls from the multiplex PCR reads with MiXCR, one row per CDR3 protein. Of about 230,000 distinct CDR3 sequences listed, 45% are singletons.

Sequencing used peripheral blood. This receptor was taken from an adult man with Graves' ophthalmopathy. The chain recombines TRBV7-8 with TRBJ2-5; no definite D call. CDR3 sequence reads: CASSLVISSRQETQYF. CDR3 DNA sequence: TGTGCCAGCAGCTTAGTTATTAGCTCCAGGCAAGAGACCCAGTACTTC.